Shown below are 20 T cell receptor beta chains from a single sample sequenced in a study of CD8+ T cells in alopecia areata listed by TCRdb under 2018. Libraries were made using the immunoSEQ multiplex PCR assay. For TCR sequencing, RNA was extracted from every sample and reverse transcribed into cDNA to serve as template. Entries here come from immuneACCESS through TCRdb and include only in-frame sequences with V and J called. Some clones fail to appear in such tables; in the studies checked, an unresolved V gene covers under half of the shortfall, and the cause of the remainder is unknown. The sample yields around 150,000 clones; about 71% were counted once. Roughly 0.85% of the sample is taken by the ten largest. This specimen's time point label, interpreted: about 4 weeks on oral tofacitinib. In light of the paper, this sample's treatment or condition label describes: oral pan-JAK inhibitor, 5-10 mg twice daily.

The starting material was CD4+ T cells sorted from blood, obtained at week 4, from a patient treated with tofacitinib. These receptors came from a human donor with alopecia areata.

This sequence joins TRBV15 and TRBJ2-2; D ambiguous. Germline V gene lookup returns CDR1 LNHNV and CDR2 YYDKDF (reference sequence). With 3 bases removed from V and 2 bases from J, the gap between germline ends came to 10 bases. The CDR3 extends over 15 amino acids. This chain's CDR3 is CATSSGRSNTGELFF. For the CDR3, the DNA is TGTGCCACCAGCAGCGGCCGAAGTAACACCGGGGAGCTGTTTTTT. Full variable domain (missing parts from reference TRBV15 and TRBJ2-2): DAMVIQNPRYQVTQFGKPVTLSCSQTLNHNVMYWYQQKSSQAPKLLFHYYDKDFNNEADTPDNFQSRRPNTSFCFLDIRSPGLGDTAMYLCATSSGRSNTGELFFGEGSRLTVL.

As regards this clone: An end of the junction differs from the germline gene, which may be a read error. V usage is TRBV18 and J usage is TRBJ1-2, with 7 positions matching TRBD1. Germline V gives CDR1 KGHSH, CDR2 LQKENI. CDR3 length: 12 residues. CDR3 residues: CASSPPLDRNVF. In nucleotides, the CDR3 is TGTGCCAGCTCACCACCCCTGGACAGGAACGTCTTC.

The genes are TRBV9 and TRBJ2-7; D is unclear. V lost 0 bases and J 4 bases, leaving 11 bases between the germline ends. Germline-derived CDR1 and CDR2 are SGDLS and YYNGEE. This CDR3 has 14 amino acids. CDR3 coding DNA: TGTGCCAGCAGCGTAGAGGATTTAGGGTACGAGCAGTACTTC. Translating gives CASSVEDLGYEQYF.

This clone turned up a few times. The rearrangement links TRBV7-6 to TRBJ2-1; 8 positions match TRBD2. CDR1 is SGHVS and CDR2 is FNYEAQ in the germline V gene. Trimming at V came to 5 bases and at J to 12 bases, leaving 12 bases not matched to a gene. This CDR3 contains 14 residues. The CDR3 DNA is TGTGCCAGCAGCGCAGCCGGGACTAGGAAGGGGCAGTTCTTC. Residues: CASSAAGTRKGQFF.

The chain has TRBV6-1 and TRBJ2-3; possibly TRBD2 for D (5 bases). Germline CDR1 and CDR2: MNHNS and SASEGT. The CDR3 runs to 15 residues. With 1 base removed from V and 4 bases from J, the gap between germline ends came to 12 bases. The CDR3 sequence: CASSEVSPRADTQYF. The CDR3 coding sequence is TGTGCCAGCAGTGAAGTTAGCCCGAGGGCAGATACGCAGTATTTT.

The chain recombines TRBV9 with TRBJ2-1, with D possibly TRBD1 on 5 matching bases. The CDR3 totals 13 residues. Germline V gene sequence: CDR1 SGDLS, CDR2 YYNGEE. Trimming removed 0 bases from V and 7 bases from J, with 8 bases in between. The CDR3 nucleotides read TGTGCCAGCAGCGTAGGACAGTCTAATGAGCAGTTCTTC. Translation gives CASSVGQSNEQFF.

The V call is TRBV7-2, the J call TRBJ1-4; D is unclear. There are 11 residues in the CDR3. Trimming stripped 1 base from V and 7 bases from J, with 1 base between. From germline, CDR1 is SGHTA and CDR2 FQGNSA. DNA of the CDR3: TGTGCCAGCAGCTTAGTTGAAAAACTGTTTTTT. This encodes CASSLVEKLFF.

The chain links TRBV30 to TRBJ2-6; unclear D gene. With 0 bases removed from V and 0 bases from J, the gap between germline ends came to 6 bases. This CDR3 is 15 amino acids long. Germline assignment: CDR1 GTSNPN and CDR2 SVGIG (reference sequence). For the CDR3, the DNA is TGTGCCTGGAGTGTAGGAATCTCTGGGGCCAACGTCCTGACTTTC. Protein sequence: CAWSVGISGANVLTF.

This clone was seen only once. CDR3 DNA sequence: TGCGCCAGCAGCGCGGGACTAGCGACACAAGAGACCCAGTACTTC. Translation gives CASSAGLATQETQYF. V and J are TRBV5-1 and TRBJ2-5; 10 nucleotides align to TRBD2. J lost 2 bases, V lost 4 bases, and 5 bases had no gene match. The CDR3 has 15 amino acids. Germline V gives CDR1 SGHRS, CDR2 YFSETQ. Looking up the rest from reference TRBV5-1 and TRBJ2-5 gives the full variable domain: KAGVTQTPRYLIKTRGQQVTLSCSPISGHRSVSWYQQTPGQGLQFLFEYFSETQRNKGNFPGRFSGRQFSNSRSEMNVSTLELGDSALYLCASSAGLATQETQYFGPGTRLLVL.

V is TRBV5-1 and J is TRBJ1-2; perhaps TRBD1 as D (5 bases). Trimming left V 4 bases short and J 8 bases short, with 18 bases between. The CDR3 covers 14 residues. Germline-derived CDR1 and CDR2 are SGHRS and YFSETQ. This chain's CDR3 is CASSHGTVRQGYTF. Written as DNA, the CDR3 is TGCGCCAGCAGCCACGGGACGGTGAGGCAAGGCTACACCTTC.

This clone came up a few times. This chain's CDR3 is CASSLLSISGKNIQYF. The CDR3 bases are TGTGCCAGCAGCTTACTATCGATATCTGGCAAAAACATTCAGTACTTC. The rearrangement uses TRBV11-2 and TRBJ2-4; no reliable D call. Between the trimmed V and J ends, which lost 2 bases and 3 bases, there was a span of 14 bases. The CDR3 contains 16 residues. Germline V lookup: CDR1 SGHAT, CDR2 FQNNGV.

CDR3 amino acids: CASGRYQPQHF. The CDR3 coding sequence is TGTGCCAGCGGGAGATATCAGCCCCAGCATTTT. The rearrangement joins TRBV27 to TRBJ1-5; no definite D call. Per germline, CDR1 MNHEY and CDR2 SMNVEV (reference sequence). V lost 8 bases and J 5 bases, leaving 7 bases between the germline ends. The CDR3 runs 11 residues.

The chain carries TRBV6-5 and TRBJ1-2; D is unclear. The V gene's germline CDR1 is MNHEY and CDR2 SVGAGI. The V end was cut by 6 bases, the J end by 8 bases, with 10 bases between. The CDR3 has 11 amino acids. The CDR3 reads CASSSMDGYTF. Here the CDR3 DNA reads TGTGCCAGCAGCAGTATGGACGGCTACACCTTC.

This clone was picked up a small number of times. In DNA, the CDR3 is TGCGCCAGCAGTCACCCGCCTGGCTGTGAGACCCAGTACTTC. It codes for CASSHPPGCETQYF. V is TRBV23-1 and J is TRBJ2-5; D ambiguous. TRBV23-1 is placed among ORFs of uncertain function. This CDR3 has 14 residues. The germline V and J ends were trimmed by 3 bases and 5 bases, with 13 bases remaining between them.

This chain uses TRBV30 with TRBJ1-4; TRBD1 matches at 7 bases. The trim removed 0 bases at V and 6 bases at J, leaving 1 base unmatched. The CDR3 runs to 13 residues. Germline V gene sequence: CDR1 GTSNPN, CDR2 SVGIG (reference sequence). CDR3 DNA: TGTGCCTGGAGTGTACAGGGGTATGAAAAACTGTTTTTT. Amino acid sequence: CAWSVQGYEKLFF.

The chain joins TRBV4-1 to TRBJ1-1, with a possible D match to TRBD1 (5 bases). Trimming took off 0 bases at V and 3 bases at J, with 11 bases between the two ends. The CDR3 runs 15 residues. Germline CDR1 is MGHRA and CDR2 is YSYEKL. CDR3 bases: TGCGCCAGCAGCCAAGAGCGGGGGATCGACACTGAAGCTTTCTTT. Protein sequence: CASSQERGIDTEAFF.

This clone was detected only once. The rearrangement links TRBV5-1 to TRBJ2-3; TRBD1 agrees at 8 bases. CDR3 length: 15 residues. CDR1 and CDR2 (germline): SGHRS, YFSETQ. Trimming cost V 6 bases and J 0 bases; bases outside gene matches: 6. The CDR3 loop is CASTHRGSSTDTQYF. For the CDR3, the DNA is TGCGCCAGCACCCACAGGGGGTCGAGCACAGATACGCAGTATTTT.

This clone was detected once. The V gene is TRBV30, the J gene TRBJ1-2; 8 bases map to TRBD1. In germline, CDR1 is GTSNPN, CDR2 SVGIG (reference sequence). The CDR3 totals 13 residues. V shed 7 bases and J 4 bases; nucleotides not matched to a gene: 8. The DNA of the CDR3 is TGTGCCTTCGAGTGGGACAGGTTCTATGGCTACACCTTC. It translates to CAFEWDRFYGYTF.

The chain joins TRBV29-1 to TRBJ1-1, with 7 bases identical to TRBD1. The germline V gene encodes CDR1 SQVTM and CDR2 ANQGSEA. J lost 3 bases, V lost 4 bases, and 8 bases had no gene match. The CDR3 consists of 14 residues. CDR3 region: CSVVRGQTYTEAFF. CDR3 sequence (DNA): TGCAGCGTTGTCAGGGGACAGACCTACACTGAAGCTTTCTTT.

The table lists this clone with a few counts. This chain uses TRBV6-5 with TRBJ1-5; D ambiguous. Per germline, CDR1 MNHEY and CDR2 SVGAGI. V was trimmed by 5 bases and J by 1 base, leaving 9 bases between them. This CDR3 is 14 amino acids long. This chain's CDR3 is CASSESVSNQPQHF. The DNA for the CDR3 is TGTGCCAGCAGTGAAAGTGTGAGCAATCAGCCCCAGCATTTT.